This TCR beta chain was identified during a study of cytomegalovirus exposure and HLA in healthy donors. Across the whole study: Approximately 85 million unique TCRs from HLA-typed donors were held in an early data release. Researchers found that roughly 81% of over 350 genotyped donors fell within the Caucasian-associated ancestry cluster. Study-wide results and caveats: It has been reported that TCR beta sequences accurately predicted the HLA-A and HLA-B alleles of most subjects.

As to this clone: Its antigen is still unknown.

This PCR relied on a set of 60 Vbeta primers and 13 Jbeta primers. Original processing notes: A later analysis counted some 87 million unique TCR beta chains, 9.5 million to 12 million shared. TCRdb's copy holds only in-frame clones and misses some; the assay was immunoSEQ multiplex PCR. D and trimming come from the DNA, and the V and J calls and clone size come from that table. The table records about 65,000 clones, 62% of them present only once. With V trimmed by 5 bases and J by 4 bases, 7 bases remained unmatched. Germline V gene data show CDR1 as SGHTA and CDR2 as FQGNSA. This CDR3 has 15 amino acids.

Sequenced: PBMCs. The chain carries TRBV7-2 and TRBJ2-5; 10 bases are shared with TRBD2. This sequence originates from a man aged 25 to 40 in good health and CMV-seronegative. Written as DNA, the CDR3 is TGTGCCAGCAGCGCCATAGCGGGGGGCTCAGAGACCCAGTACTTC. It codes for CASSAIAGGSETQYF.